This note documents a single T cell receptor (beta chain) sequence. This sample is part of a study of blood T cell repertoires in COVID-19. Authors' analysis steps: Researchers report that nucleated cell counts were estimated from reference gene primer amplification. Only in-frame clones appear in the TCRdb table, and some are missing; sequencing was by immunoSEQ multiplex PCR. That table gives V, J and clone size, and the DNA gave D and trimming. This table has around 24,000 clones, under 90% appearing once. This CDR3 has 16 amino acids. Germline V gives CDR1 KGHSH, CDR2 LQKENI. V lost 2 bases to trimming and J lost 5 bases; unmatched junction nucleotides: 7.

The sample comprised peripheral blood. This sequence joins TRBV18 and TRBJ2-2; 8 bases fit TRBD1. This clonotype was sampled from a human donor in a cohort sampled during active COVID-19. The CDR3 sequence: CASSPAGQAATGELFF. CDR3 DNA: TGTGCCAGCTCACCAGCGGGACAGGCCGCGACCGGGGAGCTGTTTTTT. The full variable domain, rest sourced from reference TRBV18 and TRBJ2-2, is NAGVMQNPRHLVRRRGQEARLRCSPMKGHSHVYWYRQLPEEGLKFMVYLQKENIIDESGMPKERFSAEFPKEGPSILRIQQVVRGDSAAYFCASSPAGQAATGELFFGEGSRLTVL.